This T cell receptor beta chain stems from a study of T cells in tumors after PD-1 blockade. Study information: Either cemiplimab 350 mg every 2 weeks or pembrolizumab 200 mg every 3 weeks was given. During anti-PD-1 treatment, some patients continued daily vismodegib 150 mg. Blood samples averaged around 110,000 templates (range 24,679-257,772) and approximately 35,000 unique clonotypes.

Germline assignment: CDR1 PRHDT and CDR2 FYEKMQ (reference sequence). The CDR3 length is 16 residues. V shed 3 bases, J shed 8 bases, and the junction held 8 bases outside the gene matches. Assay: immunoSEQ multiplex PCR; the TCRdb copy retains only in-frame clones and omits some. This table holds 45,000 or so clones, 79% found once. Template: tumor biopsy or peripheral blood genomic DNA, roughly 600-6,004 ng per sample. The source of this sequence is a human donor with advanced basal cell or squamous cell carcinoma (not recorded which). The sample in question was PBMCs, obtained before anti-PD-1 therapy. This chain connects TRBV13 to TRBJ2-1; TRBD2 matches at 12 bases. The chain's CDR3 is CASSFAGTSGLDEQFF. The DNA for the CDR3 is TGTGCCAGCAGCTTCGCCGGGACTAGCGGGTTGGATGAGCAGTTCTTC. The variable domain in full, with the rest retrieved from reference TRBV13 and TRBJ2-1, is AAGVIQSPRHLIKEKRETATLKCYPIPRHDTVYWYQQGPGQDPQFLISFYEKMQSDKGSIPDRFSAQQFSDYHSELNMSSLELGDSALYFCASSFAGTSGLDEQFFGPGTRLTVL.